This T cell receptor (beta chain) was profiled in a study of blood T cell repertoires in COVID-19. Study-level information: In each case, the material was cDNA or gDNA derived from T cells, B-cell-depleted T cells, or PBMCs.

V was trimmed by 9 bases and J by 2 bases, leaving 4 bases between them. CDR3 size: 11 residues. Germline V gene data show CDR1 as LNHDA and CDR2 as SQIVND (reference sequence). Original processing methods: Amplification with reference gene primers provided the estimates of nucleated cell counts. Sequenced by immunoSEQ multiplex PCR; TCRdb stores in-frame clones only, minus some. That table supplies the V and J calls and clone size; D and trimming were determined from the DNA. The data contain 250,000 to 350,000 clones, approximately 89% of them seen just once; the ten biggest clones take up roughly 6.9%.

The clonotype was recovered from a woman under 40 who had recovered from COVID-19. The source material was peripheral blood. V is TRBV19 and J is TRBJ2-2, with unresolved D. This CDR3 is CASSNTGELFF. The CDR3 nucleotides read TGTGCCAGCTCCAACACCGGGGAGCTGTTTTTT.